The present T cell receptor (beta chain) was sequenced within a study of OX40 agonist ivuxolimab in advanced cancers. Background on the study: Intravenous ivuxolimab at 0.01 to 10 mg/kg was given to patients every 2 weeks.

Method: immunoSEQ multiplex PCR; TCRdb's copy keeps in-frame clones and lacks some. In the table there are tens of thousands of clones, roughly 84% of which are singletons. Germline CDR1 and CDR2: SGHNT and YENEEA. The CDR3 has 14 residues. The V end was cut by 0 bases, the J end by 3 bases, with 8 bases between. The TCR sequence derives from an adult with an advanced solid tumor such as melanoma, head and neck, liver or kidney cancer. This material consisted of CD4+ or CD8+ T cells sorted from blood, taken in a trial of the OX40 agonist ivuxolimab. The chain couples TRBV11-3 to TRBJ1-1; D is uncertain. Here the CDR3 reads CASSLDGSDTEAFF. The CDR3 DNA sequence: TGTGCCAGCAGCTTAGACGGGTCTGACACTGAAGCTTTCTTT.